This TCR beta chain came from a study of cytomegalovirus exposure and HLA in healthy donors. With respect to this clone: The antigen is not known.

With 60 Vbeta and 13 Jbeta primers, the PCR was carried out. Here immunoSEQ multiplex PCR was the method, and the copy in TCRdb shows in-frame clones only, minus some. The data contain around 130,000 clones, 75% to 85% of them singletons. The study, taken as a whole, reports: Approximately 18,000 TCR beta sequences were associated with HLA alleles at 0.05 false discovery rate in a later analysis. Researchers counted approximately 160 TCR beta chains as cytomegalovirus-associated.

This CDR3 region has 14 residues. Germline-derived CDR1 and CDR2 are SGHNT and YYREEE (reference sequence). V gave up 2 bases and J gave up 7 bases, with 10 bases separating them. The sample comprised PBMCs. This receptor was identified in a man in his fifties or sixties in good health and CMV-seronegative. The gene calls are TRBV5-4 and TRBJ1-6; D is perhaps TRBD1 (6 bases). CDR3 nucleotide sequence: TGTGCCAGCAGCTTCCGGGACACAAATTCACCCCTCCACTTT. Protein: CASSFRDTNSPLHF.